This TCR beta chain derives from a study of vaccination and CD4 T cells after COVID-19. Looking at the study overall: Overlapping peptides of the spike proteins of SARS-CoV-2, HCoV-NL63, HCoV-OC43 and HCoV-229E were used for cell stimulation.

Oncomine TCR Beta short-read sequencing was applied to DNA from cultured CD4+ T cells. TCRdb fed the PCR reads into MiXCR, producing one record per CDR3 protein. This sample carries fewer than 15,000 distinct CDR3 sequences, roughly 58% of them seen once, and the ten largest clones take approximately 17%. Specified treatment: approximately nine-day PBMC culture with coronavirus spike peptide pools or control peptides (ViraFEST assay). Alongside roughly 9.2 IU/ml IL-2 and roughly 9.9 ug/ml peptide pools, PBMCs were cultured at under 2.5 million per well. V shed 5 bases and J 9 bases; nucleotides not matched to a gene: 12. CDR1 is SGHTA and CDR2 is FQGNSA in the germline V gene. This CDR3 is built from 16 residues. A remark on this clonotype: The antigen is undetermined.

This chain links TRBV7-2 with TRBJ1-6; TRBD1 matches 8 bases. This material consisted of cultured CD4+ T cells from blood, taken after SARS-CoV-2 vaccination. The source of this sequence is a human donor with COVID-19. The CDR3 DNA reads TGTGCCAGCAGCCAGGACAGGGCCCCCGTGAGTTCACCCCTCCACTTT. Translation: CASSQDRAPVSSPLHF.